This T cell receptor beta chain was sequenced for a study of response to subunit inactivated influenza vaccine. TCRdb re-called the RT-PCR reads with MiXCR, one entry per CDR3 protein. This sample has about 530,000 distinct CDR3 sequences, with about 12% found just once. CDR1 is DFQATT and CDR2 is SNEGSKA in the germline V gene (reference sequence). The CDR3 covers 16 residues. With 0 bases removed from V and 3 bases from J, the gap between germline ends came to 15 bases. V usage is TRBV20-1 and J usage is TRBJ2-1, with a possible D match to TRBD2 (5 bases). The material was PBMCs from blood, obtained on the day of vaccination. This sequence originates from a man aged 50 or older who received an inactivated influenza vaccine. The CDR3 DNA is TGCAGTGCTAGAGATCGTAGGGCGGGCGGCTACAATGAGCAGTTCTTC. Amino acids: CSARDRRAGGYNEQFF.